The entry below gives a single TCR beta chain sequence along with its context. The antigen remains undetermined. This record comes from a study of PD-1 blockade in classical Hodgkin lymphoma. Patients all relapsed after autologous stem cell transplantation, and there was variation in brentuximab vedotin exposure. V gave up 1 base and J gave up 5 bases; unmatched junction bases: 4. This CDR3 spans 15 amino acids. Germline loops: CDR1 SGHVS, CDR2 FNYEAQ. Generated by immunoSEQ multiplex PCR, the TCRdb table keeps only in-frame clones and is missing some. The data contain approximately 32,000 clones, roughly 80% of them singletons. Notes on the study in general: A reduction in baseline TCR diversity was reportedly seen in newly diagnosed patients relative to healthy donors.

The chain uses TRBV7-6 and TRBJ2-1, with 8 bases fitting TRBD2. The sequence came from a human donor with classical Hodgkin lymphoma. The sequences come from peripheral blood mononuclear cells (PBMCs), collected at baseline. The CDR3 DNA follows: TGTGCCAGCAGCTTAGTTTTTAGCGGGGACAATGAGCAGTTCTTC. Amino acid sequence: CASSLVFSGDNEQFF.